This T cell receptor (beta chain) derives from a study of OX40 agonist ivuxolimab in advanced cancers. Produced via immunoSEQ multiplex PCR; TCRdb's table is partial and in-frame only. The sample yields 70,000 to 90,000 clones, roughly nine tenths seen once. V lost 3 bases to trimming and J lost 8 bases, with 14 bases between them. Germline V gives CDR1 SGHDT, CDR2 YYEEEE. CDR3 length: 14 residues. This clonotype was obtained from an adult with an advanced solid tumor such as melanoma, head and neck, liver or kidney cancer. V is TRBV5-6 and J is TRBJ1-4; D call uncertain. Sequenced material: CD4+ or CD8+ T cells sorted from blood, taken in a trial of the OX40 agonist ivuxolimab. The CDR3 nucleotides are TGTGCCAGCAGCTGGACCGGGCCCGTCGAAAAACTGTTTTTT. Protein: CASSWTGPVEKLFF.